This TCR beta chain was recovered during a study of Ad26.COV2.S vaccination and SARS-CoV-2 variants (dated by TCRdb to about 2021). For context, the study as a whole: Donors in the vaccine arm were drawn from COV1001, a phase I-IIa trial of Ad26.COV2.S in healthy adults that was multicentre, randomized, double-blind and placebo-controlled. Dosing of Ad26.COV2.S was intramuscular, at either 5x10^10 or 1x10^11 viral particles, delivered as one shot or as two shots spaced 56 days apart. Sequencing of the TCRbeta repertoire served to evaluate the specificity and breadth of SARS-CoV-2-reactive T cell receptors following Ad26.COV2.S vaccination. A total of some 30 samples were included in the TCR-sequenced set, comprising around 19 Ad26.COV2.S vaccine recipients, 5 placebo recipients and 8 SARS-CoV-2 convalescent individuals. Trial participants were randomized into five groups of five, in which low-dose or high-dose Ad26.COV2.S was given once or twice, or placebo was given on both occasions. Throughout the experiments and outcome assessment, investigators stayed blinded to trial group allocation. The investigation overall reported the following: According to the authors, total T cell responses may have been underestimated by the TCR breadth and depth analyses. After vaccination, substantial breadth of spike-specific CD8+ and CD4+ T cell responses was reported. Compared with placebo recipients, Ad26.COV2.S recipients showed higher spike-specific TCR breadth (P = 0.0014). The study was not powered for comparison of responses between vaccine doses or regimens. Comparable non-spike TCR breadth was observed between vaccine and placebo recipients, consistent with only spike being contained in the vaccine.

In the case of this clone: Its target antigen remains unknown. Base qualities are not at hand, and no much larger clone is one base apart.

Interpreted using the paper, the treatment or condition label stands for: around 19 received Ad26.COV2.S at low or high dose, single or two shots; 5 received placebo; per-sample allocation not given. For vaccine and placebo recipients, repertoires were sequenced using samples collected on day 63 after the first injection. Between 29 July and 7 August 2020, Cohort 1b enrolled about two dozen adults aged 18-55 years at one site in Boston, USA. Ad26.COV2.S consisted of a replication-incompetent adenovirus type 26 vector by which a prefusion-stabilized SARS-CoV-2 spike protein from the original Wuhan strain was expressed. TCRbeta CDR3 regions were sequenced with the immunoSEQ Assay. After extraction, genomic DNA underwent amplification by bias-controlled multiplex PCR, followed by high-throughput sequencing. Processing in the source paper ran as follows. To quantify the absolute abundance of each unique TCRbeta CDR3 region, sequences were collapsed and filtered. T cell fraction was estimated by normalization of TCRbeta template counts to usable DNA, with usable DNA being measured through amplification of reference genes present in all nucleated cells. Repertoire TCRs were annotated as SARS-CoV-2-specific by exact matching of V gene, CDR3 amino acid sequence and J gene to a known reactive TCR set. MIRA supplied the reference SARS-CoV-2 TCR set, which was filtered for enrichment in COVID-19-positive ImmuneCODE repertoires so that public or cross-reactive TCRs were removed. Using the MIRA antigens, annotated TCRs were further analysed by specific ORF or by position within an ORF. Depth was the summed frequency of annotated unique rearrangements, while breadth was defined as annotated unique rearrangements over total unique productive rearrangements. TCR breadth was compared between groups using two-sided Wilcoxon rank-sum tests. Here the immuneACCESS table is served through TCRdb, limited to in-frame sequences with V and J called. Missing clones are a known gap in these copies; in checked studies unresolved V genes cover under half, and the rest lacks a known reason. The DNA gave D and trimming, while V, J and clone size come from that table. This sample gives about 440,000 clones in total; about nine tenths of them show up just once. Less than 5.5% of the sample belongs to the ten largest clones.

The CDR3 runs 15 residues from the cysteine to the phenylalanine. The sequence is cut down to CDR3 DNA, 45 bases in frame from base 1. This receptor chain uses TRBV12-1 and TRBJ2-7; TRBD2 is taken as the D call from the table, unchecked against the DNA. TRBV12-1 is a pseudogene. This TCR came from a person between 18 and 65 years old who received the Ad26.COV2.S COVID-19 vaccine or a placebo. Sequencing used peripheral blood, obtained in a trial of Ad26.COV2.S vaccine versus placebo. The CDR3 protein sequence reads: CASSRTSTSSYEQYF. The DNA sequence is given as TGTGCCAGCAGCAGGACTAGCACTTCCTCCTACGAGCAGTACTTC.